The T cell receptor beta chain described here comes from a study of T cell responses to AZD1222 COVID-19 vaccine. The wider study: Second-dose timings of about 4 or about 12 weeks were pooled. Overall study findings and caveats: Clonal diversity may have been underestimated, and the donors were mostly white British, with more females than males. In the spike-specific TCR repertoire, nearly half reportedly target unmutated variant regions. The study sampled repertoires only after the peak T cell response.

The data were produced by immunoSEQ multiplex PCR, yet TCRdb's version contains in-frame clones alone and is incomplete. The sample has under 150,000 clones, roughly nine tenths seen once. Trimming cost V 4 bases and J 1 base, with 15 bases left between them. The CDR3 sequence is 16 residues long. Germline values: CDR1 SGHNT, CDR2 YENEEA. With respect to this clone: Its antigen is as yet unknown.

The starting material was peripheral blood, obtained on day 0 of AZD1222 vaccination. V gene TRBV11-3 combines with J gene TRBJ2-3; D perhaps matches TRBD1 (5 bases). This clonotype originated in an adult in good health. The CDR3 DNA reads TGTGCCAGCAGCTCCCGACTGTTACAGGGCACAGATACGCAGTATTTT. Its translation: CASSSRLLQGTDTQYF.